The 26 T cell receptor beta chains below were found in one sample sequenced in a study of T cell repertoires in cytomegalovirus infection. MiXCR, run by TCRdb on the reads, gives a single entry per CDR3 protein. Of about 300,000 distinct CDR3 sequences in the sample, about 9.1% were seen once. The sequenced sample was PBMCs. The receptors were sampled from a human donor in good health (CMV status not recorded). Some clones in this sample may be carry-over from other donors' samples.

This clonotype has just a few counts. The CDR3 DNA reads as TGTGCCAGCAGTCCCCGGGACAGGGTAGCCTACGAGCAGTACTTC. Translated, it gives CASSPRDRVAYEQYF. The chain is built from TRBV27 and TRBJ2-7; TRBD1 agrees at 9 bases. Per germline, CDR1 MNHEY and CDR2 SMNVEV (reference sequence). V trimming: 5 bases; J trimming: 2 bases; junction bases outside the gene matches: 7. CDR3 length: 15 amino acids.

This clonotype has at least ten counts. This CDR3 reads CASSLDRNSYEQYF. CDR3 nucleotides: TGCGCCAGCAGCTTGGACAGAAACTCCTACGAGCAGTACTTC. The chain combines TRBV5-1 with TRBJ2-7; D is unresolved. CDR3 length equals 14 residues. In germline, CDR1 is SGHRS, CDR2 YFSETQ. Trimming stripped 0 bases from V and 0 bases from J, with 7 bases between.

The chain carries TRBV7-2 and TRBJ1-5; no reliable D call. Between the trimmed V and J ends, which lost 2 bases and 0 bases, there was a span of 5 bases. The CDR3 is 14 amino acids. Germline loops: CDR1 SGHTA, CDR2 FQGNSA. The CDR3 nucleotides are TGTGCCAGCAGCTTAAGTCTTAGCAATCAGCCCCAGCATTTT. Amino acid sequence: CASSLSLSNQPQHF.

V usage is TRBV20-1 and J usage is TRBJ1-6, with 8 bases lining up with TRBD1. Per germline, CDR1 DFQATT and CDR2 SNEGSKA (reference sequence). The CDR3 length is 14 residues. The ends lost 1 base at V and 8 bases at J; junction bases unmatched: 4. The CDR3 sequence: CSARATGGDSPLHF. CDR3 nucleotides: TGCAGTGCTAGAGCTACAGGGGGTGATTCACCCCTCCACTTT.

Concerning this clonotype itself: A clone one base away is much larger, so this may be a read error. The rearrangement uses TRBV28 and TRBJ1-2, with no clear D. Germline assignment: CDR1 MDHEN and CDR2 SYDVKM. V was pared by 5 bases and J by 4 bases, with 8 bases between. The CDR3 contains 12 residues. The CDR3 region has the DNA TGTGCCAGCAGTCAGTTAAGCTATGGCTACACCTTC. Translated, it gives CASSQLSYGYTF.

At least ten counts were recorded for this clonotype. This chain joins TRBV4-1 and TRBJ1-1; maybe TRBD1 (5 bases). The V end lost 1 base, the J end lost 10 bases, and 13 bases lay between the germline ends. Germline V gene data show CDR1 as MGHRA and CDR2 as YSYEKL. The CDR3 runs 13 residues. The CDR3 reads CASSQGGRVAAFF. The CDR3 bases are TGCGCCAGCAGCCAAGGGGGCAGGGTGGCAGCTTTCTTT.

This clonotype was observed at least ten times. The chain is built from TRBV19 and TRBJ1-1; 8 bases fit TRBD1. This CDR3 is 13 amino acids long. Germline values: CDR1 LNHDA, CDR2 SQIVND (reference sequence). J was trimmed by 5 bases and V by 7 bases; bases with no gene match: 6. CDR3 region: CASKDRAETEAFF. The CDR3 DNA is TGTGCCAGTAAGGACAGGGCCGAAACTGAAGCTTTCTTT.

In this sample, this clonotype turned up many times. The chain joins TRBV14 to TRBJ1-2; 7 nucleotides match TRBD1. The CDR3 length is 13 residues. V trimming: 3 bases; J trimming: 4 bases; junction bases outside the gene matches: 2. Germline V gene lookup returns CDR1 SGHDN and CDR2 FVKESK. This CDR3 reads CASSQGQSYGYTF. The CDR3 DNA follows: TGTGCCAGCAGCCAGGGACAGAGCTATGGCTACACCTTC. The complete variable domain, with remaining parts taken from reference TRBV14 and TRBJ1-2, reads EAGVTQFPSHSVIEKGQTVTLRCDPISGHDNLYWYRRVMGKEIKFLLHFVKESKQDESGMPNNRFLAERTGGTYSTLKVQPAELEDSGVYFCASSQGQSYGYTFGSGTRLTVV.

The sample holds many counts of this clonotype. This chain joins TRBV19 and TRBJ1-1; D is unclear. This CDR3 comprises 13 residues. Germline assignment: CDR1 LNHDA and CDR2 SQIVND (reference sequence). V was cut by 5 bases and J by 2 bases, with 9 bases left in between. The CDR3 is CASSPNHNTEAFF. CDR3 nucleotide sequence: TGTGCCAGTAGTCCCAACCACAACACTGAAGCTTTCTTT.

This clonotype was found many times. CDR3 DNA: TGTGCCAGCAGTCTCTCCGGACGGGCCTACGAGCAGTACGTC. This gives the protein CASSLSGRAYEQYV. J is TRBJ2-7 and V is TRBV28; D is unresolved. V lost 5 bases and J lost 2, with 13 bases in between. From germline, CDR1 is MDHEN and CDR2 SYDVKM. This CDR3 is built from 14 residues.

The rearrangement joins TRBV20-1 to TRBJ2-1; 13 bases match TRBD2. Germline CDR1 DFQATT, CDR2 SNEGSKA (reference sequence). The ends lost 2 bases at V and 8 bases at J; junction bases unmatched: 6. The CDR3 loop spans 15 amino acids. As DNA, the CDR3 is TGCAGTGCTAGACCAACTAGCGGGGGGGCCTATGAGCAGTTCTTC. Translating it yields CSARPTSGGAYEQFF.

This clonotype was seen a single time. This chain uses TRBV28 with TRBJ2-7; D unclear. CDR1 MDHEN and CDR2 SYDVKM come from the germline V gene. The CDR3 is 14 amino acids. V lost 5 bases, J lost 5 bases, and 16 bases lay in between. The CDR3, as DNA: TGTGCCAGCAGTCCAAGGTCCAGGATACACGAGCAGTACGTC. It encodes CASSPRSRIHEQYV.

This clonotype turned up a few times. The gene calls are TRBV5-1 and TRBJ1-2; tentative D call: TRBD1 (6 bases). Trimming cost V 7 bases and J 2 bases, with 12 bases left between them. This CDR3 spans 13 amino acids. Per germline, CDR1 SGHRS and CDR2 YFSETQ. The CDR3 nucleotides are TGCGCCAGCGCGGGGGACATGAACTATGGCTACACCTTC. As protein: CASAGDMNYGYTF.

There are many counts of this clonotype. V is TRBV10-3 and J is TRBJ1-1; 9 bases line up with TRBD1. Germline V CDR1 and CDR2: ENHRY, SYGVKD. This CDR3 comprises 14 residues. The ends lost 2 bases at V and 7 bases at J; junction bases unmatched: 5. The CDR3: CAISEGTGKGEAFF. CDR3 sequence (DNA): TGTGCCATCAGTGAGGGGACAGGGAAGGGTGAAGCTTTCTTT.

This clonotype was observed many times. The chain carries TRBV7-2 and TRBJ1-2; D remains unclear. Germline V gene lookup returns CDR1 SGHTA and CDR2 FQGNSA. The CDR3 covers 15 residues. The V gene lost 1 base and the J gene lost 4 bases, with 13 bases spanning the gap. CDR3 protein: CASSLGPVTRYGYTF. CDR3 in DNA: TGTGCCAGCAGCTTAGGACCGGTAACCCGCTATGGCTACACCTTC.

This clonotype came up a few times. The genes are TRBV20-1 and TRBJ2-1; D call uncertain. The ends were cut back, 4 bases at V and 2 bases at J, with 12 bases in the middle. The CDR3 spans 14 residues. In germline, CDR1 is DFQATT, CDR2 SNEGSKA (reference sequence). CDR3: CSAKGFTPYNEQFF. CDR3 DNA: TGCAGTGCTAAAGGGTTCACTCCCTACAATGAGCAGTTCTTC.

This clonotype was counted at least ten times. The V and J genes are TRBV6-2 or TRBV6-3 and TRBJ1-5; the match to TRBD1 covers 7 bases. The CDR3 contains 15 residues. J gave up 3 bases and V 6 bases, and 8 bases lay outside the gene matches. The germline gives CDR1 MNHEY, CDR2 SVGEGT. Here the CDR3 reads CASSLSGQPNQPQHF. CDR3 bases: TGTGCCAGCAGCCTATCGGGACAGCCCAATCAGCCCCAGCATTTT.

At least ten counts were recorded for this clonotype. This rearrangement joins TRBV28 to TRBJ1-2, with D unresolved. Germline V CDR1 and CDR2: MDHEN, SYDVKM. V was pared by 6 bases and J by 2 bases, with 10 bases between. The CDR3 spans 13 residues. The DNA of the CDR3 is TGTGCCAGCAGCTTGCAAGGAAACTATGGCTACACCTTC. Amino acids: CASSLQGNYGYTF.

This clonotype was seen ten or more times. The J gene is TRBJ2-6, the V gene TRBV5-1; TRBD1 aligns across 7 bases. Germline V gives CDR1 SGHRS, CDR2 YFSETQ. CDR3 size: 16 residues. V gave up 0 bases and J gave up 0 bases; unmatched junction bases: 0. In nucleotides, the CDR3 is TGCGCCAGCAGCTTGGACAGGGGCTCTGGGGCCAACGTCCTGACTTTC. This encodes CASSLDRGSGANVLTF.

In its sample, this clonotype was seen many times. The chain links TRBV20-1 to TRBJ1-6; TRBD1 might be the D (5 bases). Germline V CDR1 and CDR2: DFQATT, SNEGSKA (reference sequence). V lost 5 bases and J lost 4, with 12 bases in between. There are 14 residues in the CDR3. Here the CDR3 reads CSALPGLYNSPLHF. The CDR3 nucleotides are TGCAGTGCTCTCCCGGGGCTTTATAATTCACCCCTCCACTTT.

This clonotype was seen ten or more times. The gene calls are TRBV7-8 and TRBJ2-3; TRBD2 aligns across 10 bases. The germline gives CDR1 SGHVS, CDR2 FQNEAQ. The trim removed 6 bases at V and 2 bases at J, leaving 5 bases unmatched. This CDR3 contains 15 residues. The CDR3 is CASSPSGGVTDTQYF. DNA for the CDR3: TGTGCCAGCAGTCCAAGCGGGGGGGTCACAGATACGCAGTATTTT.

The V gene is TRBV5-4, the J gene TRBJ2-7, with D possibly being TRBD1 (5 bases). Looked up from germline, CDR1 is SGHNT and CDR2 is YYREEE (reference sequence). The CDR3 has 14 residues. The V end lost 4 bases, the J end lost 2 bases, and 13 bases lay between the germline ends. This chain's CDR3 is CASSPEGRAYEQYV. CDR3 in DNA: TGTGCCAGCAGCCCGGAAGGCAGGGCCTACGAGCAGTACGTC.

The gene calls are TRBV18 and TRBJ2-5; no reliable D call. Germline CDR1 and CDR2: KGHSH and LQKENI. V lost 3 bases, J lost 5 bases, and 7 bases lay in between. CDR3 length: 12 amino acids. The CDR3 DNA reads TGTGCCAGCTCACCTAGGGTGGAGACCCAGTACTTC. This translates into CASSPRVETQYF.

This clonotype was counted at least ten times. The rearrangement links TRBV14 to TRBJ1-2, with 9 bases that match TRBD1. Looked up from germline, CDR1 is SGHDN and CDR2 is FVKESK. V lost 3 bases and J lost 2; bases outside the gene matches: 7. The CDR3 totals 16 residues. In DNA form, the CDR3 reads TGTGCCAGCAGCCATAGCGGGACAGGGCCCAACTATGGCTACACCTTC. It specifies CASSHSGTGPNYGYTF.

This clonotype was recorded at least ten times. The V gene is TRBV15, the J gene TRBJ1-1, with D uncertain. The germline V gene encodes CDR1 LNHNV and CDR2 YYDKDF (reference sequence). The CDR3 contains 17 residues. With 0 bases removed from V and 5 bases from J, the gap between germline ends came to 19 bases. This CDR3 reads CATSRDSASLLGTEAFF. For the CDR3, the DNA is TGTGCCACCAGCAGAGATAGCGCCAGTCTATTGGGGACTGAAGCTTTCTTT.

This clonotype was seen ten or more times. V and J are TRBV6-2 or TRBV6-3 and TRBJ1-1; maybe TRBD1 (5 bases). Germline V gene data show CDR1 as MNHEY and CDR2 as SVGEGT. V gave up 8 bases and J gave up 4 bases, with 17 bases separating them. The CDR3 extends over 14 amino acids. CDR3 residues: CASRLWGVSTEAFF. DNA for the CDR3: TGTGCCAGCCGTCTCTGGGGCGTTAGCACTGAAGCTTTCTTT.